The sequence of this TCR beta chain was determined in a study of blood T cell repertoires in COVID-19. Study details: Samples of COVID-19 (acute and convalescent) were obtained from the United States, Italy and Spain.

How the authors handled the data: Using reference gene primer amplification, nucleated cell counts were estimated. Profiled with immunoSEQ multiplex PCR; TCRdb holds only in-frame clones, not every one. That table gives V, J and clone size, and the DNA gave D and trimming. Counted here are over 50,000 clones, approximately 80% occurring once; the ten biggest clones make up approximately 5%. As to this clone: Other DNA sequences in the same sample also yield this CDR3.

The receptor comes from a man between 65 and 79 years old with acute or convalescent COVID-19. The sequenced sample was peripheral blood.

CDR3 in DNA: TGTGCCAGCCGGGACAGAGCTAACTATGGCTACACCTTC. Translated, it gives CASRDRANYGYTF. The chain couples TRBV2 to TRBJ1-2; 7 bases agree with TRBD1. V was pared by 8 bases and J by 0 bases, with 3 bases of the junction left unmatched. The germline V gene has CDR1 SNHLY and CDR2 FYNNEI. This CDR3 region has 13 residues.